Listed here are 30 T cell receptor delta chains from one sample, sequenced in a study of delta chains in infants with herpesvirus infections (TCRdb year 2023). The library came from RT-PCR. The instrument given in TCRdb is Illumina MiSeq. To generate TCR cDNA, RNA from PBMC was reverse transcribed using SuperScript II together with primers specific for the gamma chain and the delta chain. Clonotypes were called again by TCRdb from the public reads via CATT, and duplicate nucleotide sequences were then merged into one entry. This sample comprises 450 to 650 delta-chain clones, 45% to 65% of them detected only once. The biggest ten clones account for less than 30% of the sample. Sequencing used peripheral blood, obtained at time point 5 of longitudinal follow-up. These TCRs come from a human donor who was a Ugandan infant, either HIV-exposed or HIV-unexposed (not recorded which).

By share, this clone counts as hyperexpanded. The sample contains more than one DNA sequence encoding this CDR3. The chain links TRDV3 to TRDJ1; D is possibly TRDD3 (5 bases). The CDR3 is 12 amino acids. V was shortened by 2 bases and J by 11 bases, with 18 bases between the two germline ends. CDR1 TVYSNPD and CDR2 GDNSRS come from the germline V gene (reference sequence). CDR3 in DNA: TGTGCCTTTGCTACAGTGGGGACGAGGCTCATCTTT. Its translation is CAFATVGTRLIF.

Concerning this clone itself: A single base separates this from a much larger clone, so it may be a read error. Within the sample, other DNA sequences also encode this same CDR3. The chain has TRDV1 and TRDJ1; 13 bases line up with TRDD3. Germline lookup yields CDR1 TSWWSYY and CDR2 QGS. V lost 0 bases, J lost 2 bases, and 18 bases stayed unmatched. The CDR3 runs 22 residues. This CDR3 reads CALGELITSIVLGDTRTDKLIF. CDR3 in DNA: TGTGCTCTTGGGGAACTAATTACGTCAATTGTACTGGGGGATACGCGAACCGATAAACTCATCTTT.

In regard to this clone: The likely explanation is a read error, given a far larger clone one base away. Within the sample, other DNA sequences also encode this same CDR3. The gene calls are TRDV1 and TRDJ1; 13 nucleotides align to TRDD3. Per the germline V gene, CDR1 is TSWWSYY and CDR2 is QGS. The CDR3 extends over 21 amino acids. V lost 4 bases and J lost 0; bases outside the gene matches: 17. The CDR3 here is CALGAASYCLLGDTHTDKLIF. The CDR3 DNA is TGTGCTCTTGGGGCCGCTTCATACTGTCTACTGGGGGATACGCACACCGATAAACTCATCTTT.

For this clone: A far bigger clonotype differs at one base, so this is likely a read error. Other DNA sequences within the sample encode an identical CDR3. This chain joins TRDV3 and TRDJ1, with 13 bases aligning to TRDD3. From germline, CDR1 is TVYSNPD and CDR2 GDNSRS (reference sequence). J was trimmed by 0 bases and V by 3 bases; bases with no gene match: 16. The length of the CDR3 is 19 residues. CDR3 in DNA: TGTGCCTTCTCTGACTGGGGGATACGGGGTTGGGCCTACACCGATAAACTCATCTTT. Translating it yields CAFSDWGIRGWAYTDKLIF.

This clone was picked up a small number of times. It differs at one base from a far larger clone, so likely a read error. This chain connects TRDV2 to TRDJ1; possibly TRDD3 for D (6 bases). The germline gives CDR1 GEAIGNYY, CDR2 EKD. The CDR3 runs 18 residues. The CDR3 sequence: CACDTDIWGDRGTVKLIF. The CDR3 DNA is TGTGCCTGTGACACCGACATTTGGGGGGACAGGGGTACCGTTAAACTCATCTTT.

A note on this clone: This clone may be a read error of a much larger clone one base away. Other DNA sequences in this specimen translate into the identical CDR3. The genes are TRDV1 and TRDJ3; 11 bases are a match to TRDD3. This CDR3 region has 27 residues. Germline V gene lookup returns CDR1 TSWWSYY and CDR2 QGS. The V gene end was trimmed by 1 base and the J gene end by 0 bases; junction bases not matched to a gene: 26. CDR3 sequence reads: CALGEPLPTSPNLLGDKSSWDTRQMFF. CDR3 coding DNA: TGTGCTCTTGGGGAACCCCTTCCTACGTCCCCGAATCTACTGGGGGATAAGAGCTCCTGGGACACCCGACAGATGTTTTTC.

Note on this clone: A read error is the likely source, as a far larger clone sits one nucleotide away. Other DNA variants within this sample encode the same CDR3. V usage is TRDV1 and J usage is TRDJ1; 12 bases are a match to TRDD3. Germline CDR1 reads TSWWSYY; CDR2 reads QGS. The CDR3 has 21 amino acids. The DNA for the CDR3 is TGTGCTCTCGGGGAAGGCACCAGCTGGGGGATACGTAGGCCGTACACCGATAAACTCATCTTT. Translated: CALGEGTSWGIRRPYTDKLIF.

As to this clone: A single base is all that separates this from a far larger clone, so a read error is likely. Other nucleotide sequences in the sample specify the same CDR3. The V call is TRDV1, the J call TRDJ1, with a weak D call TRDD3 (6 bases). The germline V and J ends were trimmed by 5 bases and 6 bases, with 28 bases remaining between them. Germline CDR1 reads TSWWSYY; CDR2 reads QGS. The CDR3 consists of 18 residues. The CDR3 protein is CALGKGFPHWVLRYKLIF. The CDR3, as DNA: TGTGCTCTTGGGAAAGGATTCCCACACTGGGTACTGCGGTATAAACTCATCTTT.

On this clone: This likely stems from a read error, as it lies one base from a far larger clone. At the DNA level, this CDR3 is encoded by other sequences in the same sample as well. The chain joins TRDV1 to TRDJ1, with a tentative D call TRDD3 (5 bases). The CDR3 is made up of 17 amino acids. The germline CDR1 and CDR2 sequences are TSWWSYY and QGS. V lost 2 bases and J lost 3, with 19 bases in between. The CDR3 DNA reads as TGTGCTCTTGGGGAAGAGTGGGGAAACCCCTCGGCCGATAAACTCATCTTT. Its protein product is CALGEEWGNPSADKLIF.

A remark on this clone: A far larger clone is only one base removed, so a read error is likely. The same CDR3 also results from other DNA sequences found in this sample. This chain joins TRDV2 and TRDJ3, with TRDD3 matching over 12 bases. Germline CDR1 reads GEAIGNYY; CDR2 reads EKD. This CDR3 region has 18 residues. The CDR3 here is CACDTTGGYSWDTRQMFF. The CDR3 DNA follows: TGTGCCTGTGACACCACTGGGGGATACTCCTGGGACACCCGACAGATGTTTTTT.

In regard to this clone: A far larger clone differs by one base, so this is likely a read error. This rearrangement joins TRDV1 to TRDJ1, with TRDD3 matching 12 bases. V was pared by 7 bases and J by 0 bases, with 9 bases of the junction left unmatched. The CDR3 extends over 17 amino acids. The germline gives CDR1 TSWWSYY, CDR2 QGS. CDR3 residues: CALVVWGIRFDTDKLIF. For the CDR3, the DNA is TGTGCTCTTGTGGTCTGGGGGATACGCTTCGACACCGATAAACTCATCTTT.

Points on this clone: A far larger clone is just one base off, so this is likely a read error. The V and J genes are TRDV1 and TRDJ1; 13 bases are shared with TRDD3. Trimming cost V 2 bases and J 3 bases; bases outside gene matches: 30. The CDR3 totals 25 residues. Germline V CDR1 and CDR2: TSWWSYY, QGS. The CDR3 region has the DNA TGTGCTCTTGGGGAATCAACCCCCTGGCCGCTTATACTGGGGGATACGCGCGGTCTCGCCGATAAACTCATCTTT. It yields the protein CALGESTPWPLILGDTRGLADKLIF.

Concerning this clone: This likely came from a read error, as a far larger clone is one base away. The chain couples TRDV1 to TRDJ1, with 8 bases fitting TRDD3. The CDR3 sequence is 16 residues long. V shed 11 bases, J shed 1 base, and the junction held 15 bases outside the gene matches. Germline loops: CDR1 TSWWSYY, CDR2 QGS. CDR3 DNA sequence: TGTGCTTGGGTACGGGTGGGGGATTTCGTCACCGATAAACTCATCTTT. Amino acid sequence: CAWVRVGDFVTDKLIF.

By share, this clone counts as large. V usage is TRDV1 and J usage is TRDJ1; 10 nucleotides line up with TRDD3. The CDR3 is 23 residues long. V lost 2 bases to trimming and J lost 0 bases; unmatched junction nucleotides: 24. Looked up from germline, CDR1 is TSWWSYY and CDR2 is QGS. As DNA, the CDR3 is TGTGCTCTTGGGGAATTTGGGGTAGCCGGGGGGGATACGATACCCCTGAACACCGATAAACTCATCTTT. This sequence encodes CALGEFGVAGGDTIPLNTDKLIF.

As for this clone: Only one base separates this from a far larger clonotype, so it likely reflects a read error. The V gene is TRDV3, the J gene TRDJ1; TRDD3 agrees at 7 bases. This CDR3 is 16 amino acids long. Germline values: CDR1 TVYSNPD, CDR2 GDNSRS (reference sequence). This CDR3 is CAFPGLVWGAYDKLTF. CDR3 nucleotide sequence: TGTGCCTTCCCCGGCCTCGTCTGGGGGGCATACGATAAACTCACCTTT.

About this clone: This probably arose from a read error, given a far larger clone one base away. The chain uses TRDV2 and TRDJ3, with TRDD3 identical over 9 bases. CDR1 and CDR2 from the germline V gene are GEAIGNYY and EKD. The V segment lost 0 bases and the J segment 0 bases; nucleotides outside the gene matches: 5. The CDR3 contains 19 residues. This CDR3 reads CACDTGGYHISWDTRQMFF. In nucleotides, the CDR3 is TGTGCCTGTGACACCGGGGGATACCACATCTCCTGGGACACCCGACAGATGTTTTTC.

As concerns this clone: A far more abundant clone sits one base away, making this likely a read error. The chain links TRDV1 to TRDJ1; 9 nucleotides match TRDD2. This CDR3 region has 19 residues. Per the germline V gene, CDR1 is TSWWSYY and CDR2 is QGS. The ends lost 7 bases at V and 0 bases at J; junction bases unmatched: 18. CDR3 amino acids: CALEDSTPFLLTHTDKLIF. Here the CDR3 DNA reads TGTGCTCTTGAGGATTCCACCCCCTTCCTACTAACTCACACCGATAAACTCATCTTT.

Turning to this clone: A far larger clone is a single base away, which makes a read error likely. This chain's CDR3 is CACDSLLGSGPDKLIF. The DNA of the CDR3 is TGTGCCTGTGACTCGCTACTGGGGTCGGGCCCCGATAAACTCATCTTT. The J gene is TRDJ1, the V gene TRDV2; 7 nucleotides match TRDD3. CDR3 length equals 16 residues. V lost 3 bases, J lost 3 bases, and 12 bases stayed unmatched. Per the germline V gene, CDR1 is GEAIGNYY and CDR2 is EKD.

This clone is deemed medium-sized. V is TRDV1 and J is TRDJ1, with 9 bases aligning to TRDD3. The V and J ends lost 0 bases and 8 bases, in that order; junction bases with no gene match: 28. The CDR3 totals 22 residues. Germline V gene data show CDR1 as TSWWSYY and CDR2 as QGS. CDR3 coding DNA: TGTGCTCTTGGGGAACTAGCCCTCCCATTTATACTGGGGGAAAGGCCCCACATAAAACTCATCTTT. It is translated as CALGELALPFILGERPHIKLIF.

This clone qualifies as medium-sized. The V call is TRDV2, the J call TRDJ2; 10 bases map to TRDD3. The CDR3 contains 17 residues. V dropped 3 bases and J dropped 4; count of bases not matched to a gene: 10. In germline, CDR1 is GEAIGNYY, CDR2 EKD. The CDR3 sequence: CACDPLGDNRETAQLFF. The CDR3 coding sequence is TGTGCCTGTGACCCGCTGGGGGATAATCGGGAGACAGCACAACTCTTCTTT.

A word on this clone: This likely traces to a read error, being one base from a far larger clone. The CDR3 DNA follows: TGTGCTCTTGGGGAACTGGTGGAGTTCCCCGGCCACTACACCGATAAACTCATCTTT. Encoded protein: CALGELVEFPGHYTDKLIF. V usage is TRDV1 and J usage is TRDJ1; D remains ambiguous. The CDR3 has 19 residues. Between the trimmed V and J ends, which lost 0 bases and 0 bases, there was a span of 20 bases. Germline loops: CDR1 TSWWSYY, CDR2 QGS.

As for this clone: A clone one base away is much larger, so this may be a read error. The rearrangement uses TRDV1 and TRDJ1, with 9 bases matching TRDD3. Germline V gene data show CDR1 as TSWWSYY and CDR2 as QGS. V lost 4 bases to trimming and J lost 7 bases; unmatched junction nucleotides: 22. This CDR3 spans 19 amino acids. The CDR3 DNA sequence: TGTGCTCTTGGGGTTCTCTACCTAAGGGACTGGGGGAGGTGGGGTAAACTCATCTTT. Translation: CALGVLYLRDWGRWGKLIF.

By share, this clone ranks as medium-sized. This could be a read error, since a much larger clone is one nucleotide away. The chain uses TRDV1 and TRDJ1; 9 bases line up with TRDD3. J was trimmed by 7 bases and V by 4 bases; bases with no gene match: 22. The CDR3 covers 19 residues. The germline V gene has CDR1 TSWWSYY and CDR2 QGS. The CDR3 reads CALGVLYLRDWGRCGKLIF. The CDR3, as DNA: TGTGCTCTTGGGGTTCTCTACCTAAGGGACTGGGGGAGGTGTGGTAAACTCATCTTT.

In its sample, this clone ranks as large (0.1 to 1%). This rearrangement joins TRDV1 to TRDJ1; 11 bases fit TRDD3. CDR3 length: 20 amino acids. J lost 2 bases, V lost 5 bases, and 19 bases had no gene match. Germline assignment: CDR1 TSWWSYY and CDR2 QGS. The CDR3, as DNA: TGTGCTCTTGGGACCCAACCCCTTTCTACTGGGGGATATGGGACCGATAAACTCATCTTT. Its translation: CALGTQPLSTGGYGTDKLIF.

As concerns this clone: This likely came from a read error, as a far larger clone is one base away. The V gene is TRDV1, the J gene TRDJ1; D is possibly TRDD2 (6 bases). The CDR3 has 21 residues. Germline V gene lookup returns CDR1 TSWWSYY and CDR2 QGS. Trimming took 1 base from V and 1 from J, leaving 28 bases between them. CDR3 region: CALGEPQPPTLVIRFTDKLIF. The CDR3 bases are TGTGCTCTTGGGGAACCTCAACCTCCTACACTGGTGATCCGCTTCACCGATAAACTCATCTTT.

In nucleotides, the CDR3 is TGTGCCTGTGACATACTGGGGGATACTTTGACAGCACAACTCTTCTTT. This codes for CACDILGDTLTAQLFF. This chain joins TRDV2 and TRDJ2; TRDD3 matches 11 bases. The germline V gene has CDR1 GEAIGNYY and CDR2 EKD. The CDR3 totals 16 residues. The ends lost 2 bases at V and 0 bases at J; junction bases unmatched: 1.

On this clone: With only one base between it and a far larger clone, this is likely a read error. The V and J genes are TRDV1 and TRDJ1; TRDD3 matches 13 bases. The CDR3 is made up of 21 amino acids. CDR1 is TSWWSYY, CDR2 QGS, per germline. V shed 0 bases, J shed 4 bases, and the junction held 17 bases outside the gene matches. The CDR3 DNA is TGTGCTCTTGGGGAACTCCCTCCCACTTACTGGGGGATACGCCGGGGCGATAAACTCATCTTT. It is translated as CALGELPPTYWGIRRGDKLIF.

To note about this clone: A far bigger clonotype differs at one base, so this is likely a read error. At the DNA level, this CDR3 is encoded by other sequences in the same sample as well. The rearrangement links TRDV1 to TRDJ1; the match to TRDD3 covers 13 bases. V trimming: 2 bases; J trimming: 0 bases; junction bases outside the gene matches: 36. The CDR3 contains 28 residues. Germline lookup yields CDR1 TSWWSYY and CDR2 QGS. This CDR3 is CALGEERFAPLYWGIRVSLRHDTDKLIF. In nucleotides, the CDR3 is TGTGCTCTTGGGGAAGAACGATTTGCTCCTCTGTACTGGGGGATACGCGTATCACTGCGTCATGACACCGATAAACTCATCTTT.

For this clone: A far bigger clonotype differs at one base, so this is likely a read error. The J gene is TRDJ1, the V gene TRDV1; 10 bases match TRDD3. The CDR3 runs 23 residues. The germline gives CDR1 TSWWSYY, CDR2 QGS. CDR3 DNA sequence: TGTGCTCTTGGGGAATTTGGGGTAGCCGGGGGGGATACGATACCCCTGAACACCGAAAAACTCATCTTT. Translation: CALGEFGVAGGDTIPLNTEKLIF.

In regard to this clone: This likely reflects a read error, since a far larger clone is one base away. This chain's CDR3 is CACNAMGDRSSWDTRQMFF. DNA of the CDR3: TGTGCCTGTAACGCCATGGGGGATAGGTCCTCCTGGGACACCCGACAGATGTTTTTC. V gene TRDV2 combines with J gene TRDJ3; 9 nucleotides match TRDD3. There are 19 residues in the CDR3. From germline, CDR1 is GEAIGNYY and CDR2 EKD. V dropped 6 bases and J dropped 0; count of bases not matched to a gene: 11.